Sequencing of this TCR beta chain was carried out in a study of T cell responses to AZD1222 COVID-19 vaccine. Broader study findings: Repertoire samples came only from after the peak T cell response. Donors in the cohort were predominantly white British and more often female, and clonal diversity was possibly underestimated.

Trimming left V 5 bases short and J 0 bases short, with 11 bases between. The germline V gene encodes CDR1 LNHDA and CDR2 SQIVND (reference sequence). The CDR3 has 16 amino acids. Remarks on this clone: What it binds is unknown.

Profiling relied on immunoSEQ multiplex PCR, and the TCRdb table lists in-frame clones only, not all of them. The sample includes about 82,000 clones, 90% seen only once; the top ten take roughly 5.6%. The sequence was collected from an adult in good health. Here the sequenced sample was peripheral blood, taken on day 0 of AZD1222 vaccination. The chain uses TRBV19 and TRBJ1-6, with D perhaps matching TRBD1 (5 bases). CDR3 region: CASSPGTASYNSPLHF. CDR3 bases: TGTGCCAGTAGTCCTGGGACGGCCTCCTATAATTCACCCCTCCACTTT.